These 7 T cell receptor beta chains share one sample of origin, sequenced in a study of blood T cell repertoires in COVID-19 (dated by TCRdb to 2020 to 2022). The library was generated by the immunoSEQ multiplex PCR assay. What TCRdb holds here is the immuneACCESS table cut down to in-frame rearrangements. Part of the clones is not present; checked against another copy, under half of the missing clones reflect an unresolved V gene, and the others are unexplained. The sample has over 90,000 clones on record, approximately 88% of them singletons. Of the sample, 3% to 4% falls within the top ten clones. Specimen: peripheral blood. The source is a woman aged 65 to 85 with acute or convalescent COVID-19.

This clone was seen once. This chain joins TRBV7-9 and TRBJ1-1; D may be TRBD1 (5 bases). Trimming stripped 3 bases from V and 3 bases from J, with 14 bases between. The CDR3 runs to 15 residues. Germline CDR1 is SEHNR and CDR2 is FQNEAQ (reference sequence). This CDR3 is CASSFSQGKDTEAFF. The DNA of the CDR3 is TGTGCCAGCAGCTTTAGCCAGGGAAAGGACACTGAAGCTTTCTTT.

CDR3 sequence reads: CASRATYGGGAFF. The CDR3, as DNA: TGTGCCAGCAGAGCCACTTACGGGGGGGGAGCTTTCTTT. The genes are TRBV28 and TRBJ1-1, with a weak D call TRBD1 (5 bases). The germline V and J ends were trimmed by 6 bases and 10 bases, with 18 bases remaining between them. This CDR3 spans 13 amino acids. Germline V gene sequence: CDR1 MDHEN, CDR2 SYDVKM.

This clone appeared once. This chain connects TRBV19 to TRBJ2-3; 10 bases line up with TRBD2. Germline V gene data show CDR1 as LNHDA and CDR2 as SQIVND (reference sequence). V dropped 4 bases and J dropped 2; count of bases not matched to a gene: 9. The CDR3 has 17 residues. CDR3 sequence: CASSTSSGSGPTDTQYF. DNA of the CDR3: TGTGCCAGTAGTACCTCTAGCGGGAGTGGTCCCACAGATACGCAGTATTTT. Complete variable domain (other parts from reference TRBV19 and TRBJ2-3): DGGITQSPKYLFRKEGQNVTLSCEQNLNHDAMYWYRQDPGQGLRLIYYSQIVNDFQKGDIAEGYSVSREKKESFPLTVTSAQKNPTAFYLCASSTSSGSGPTDTQYFGPGTRLTVL.

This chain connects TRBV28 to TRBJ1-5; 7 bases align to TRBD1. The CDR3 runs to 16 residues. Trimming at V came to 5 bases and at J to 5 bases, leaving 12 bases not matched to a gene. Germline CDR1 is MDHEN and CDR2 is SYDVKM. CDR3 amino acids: CASSGDSQPSDQPQHF. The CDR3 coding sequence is TGTGCCAGCAGTGGGGACAGCCAACCTTCCGATCAGCCCCAGCATTTT.

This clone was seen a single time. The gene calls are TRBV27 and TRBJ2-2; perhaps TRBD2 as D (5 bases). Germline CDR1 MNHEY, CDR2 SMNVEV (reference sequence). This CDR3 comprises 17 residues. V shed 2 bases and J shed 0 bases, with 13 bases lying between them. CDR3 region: CASSLMASTSNTGELFF. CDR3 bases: TGTGCCAGCAGTTTAATGGCTAGCACCTCGAACACCGGGGAGCTGTTTTTT.

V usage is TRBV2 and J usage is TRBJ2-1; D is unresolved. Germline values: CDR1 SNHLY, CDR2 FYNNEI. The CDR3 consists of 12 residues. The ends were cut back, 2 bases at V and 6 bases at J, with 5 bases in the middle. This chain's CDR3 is CASSESGNEQFF. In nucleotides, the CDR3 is TGTGCCAGCAGTGAATCGGGCAATGAGCAGTTCTTC.

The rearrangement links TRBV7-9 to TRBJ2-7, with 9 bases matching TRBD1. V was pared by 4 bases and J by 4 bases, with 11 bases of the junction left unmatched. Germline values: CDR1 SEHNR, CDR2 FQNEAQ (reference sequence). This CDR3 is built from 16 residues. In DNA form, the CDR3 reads TGTGCCAGCAGCTCCCCAACAGGGGGCTTTGGGTACGAGCAGTACTTC. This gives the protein CASSSPTGGFGYEQYF.